Described below is a single T cell receptor (beta chain) sequence and its context. The CDR3 runs 12 residues. Looked up from germline, CDR1 is SGHNT and CDR2 is YYREEE (reference sequence). The ends lost 3 bases at V and 12 bases at J; junction bases unmatched: 4. TCR beta cDNA came from around 500 ng total RNA, primed with a constant-region primer. Employing slightly modified ARM-PCR, three nested multiplex PCR rounds were run, and these gave rise to the TCR beta libraries. Amplification in the first two PCR rounds was performed using TRBV1-TRBV30 forward primers and a C-beta reverse primer for around 10 cycles each. TCRdb recomputed calls from the multiplex PCR reads with MiXCR, one row per CDR3 protein. The top ten clones hold about 6.5% of a sample with 300,000 to 400,000 distinct CDR3 sequences, about 61% of them seen once. This specimen comes from a study of tumor-infiltrating lymphocytes in primary liver carcinoma.

Germline DNA was also extracted, and blood RNA derived from unsorted whole blood. With chronic HBV infection, the patients were also treatment-naive. Sequencing used peripheral blood. The chain employs TRBV5-4 and TRBJ2-1; 9 nucleotides align to TRBD2. The TCR was taken from a man aged 40-49 years with primary liver carcinoma and hepatitis B virus infection. The CDR3 DNA sequence: TGTGCCAGCAGCTCGGGACTAGCTCGGCAGTTCTTC. It specifies CASSSGLARQFF.